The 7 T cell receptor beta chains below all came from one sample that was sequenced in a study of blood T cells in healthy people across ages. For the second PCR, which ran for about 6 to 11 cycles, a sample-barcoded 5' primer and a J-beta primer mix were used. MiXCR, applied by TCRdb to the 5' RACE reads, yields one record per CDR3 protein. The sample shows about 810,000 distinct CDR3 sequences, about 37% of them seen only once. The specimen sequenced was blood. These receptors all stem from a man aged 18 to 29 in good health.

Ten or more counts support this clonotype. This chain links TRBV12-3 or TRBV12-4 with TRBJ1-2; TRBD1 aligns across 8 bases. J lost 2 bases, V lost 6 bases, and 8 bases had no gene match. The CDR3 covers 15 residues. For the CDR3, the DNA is TGTGCCAGCAGAATGACAGGGGCCCTCAACTATGGCTACACCTTC. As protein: CASRMTGALNYGYTF.

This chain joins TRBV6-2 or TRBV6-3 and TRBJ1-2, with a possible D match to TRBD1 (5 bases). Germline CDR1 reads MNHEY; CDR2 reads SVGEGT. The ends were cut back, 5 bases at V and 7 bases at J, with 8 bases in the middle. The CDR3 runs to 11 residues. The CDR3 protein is CASSRGVGYTF. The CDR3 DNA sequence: TGTGCCAGCAGTAGAGGGGTTGGCTACACCTTC.

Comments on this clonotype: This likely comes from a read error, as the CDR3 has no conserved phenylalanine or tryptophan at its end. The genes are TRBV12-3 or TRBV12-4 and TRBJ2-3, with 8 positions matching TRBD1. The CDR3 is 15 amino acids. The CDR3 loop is CASSPVGQGSDAQYS. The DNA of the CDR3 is TGTGCCAGCAGTCCTGTCGGACAGGGTTCAGATGCGCAGTATTCT.

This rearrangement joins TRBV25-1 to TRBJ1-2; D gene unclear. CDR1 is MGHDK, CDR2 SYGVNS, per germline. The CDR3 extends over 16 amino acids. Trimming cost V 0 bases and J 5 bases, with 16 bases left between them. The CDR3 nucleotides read TGTGCCAGCAGTGAATACTCGGCTGGCAGGTCTTATGGCTACACCTTC. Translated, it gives CASSEYSAGRSYGYTF.

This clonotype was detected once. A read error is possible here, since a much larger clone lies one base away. The CDR3 DNA reads TGTGCCAGCAGTTTTGATTTGAGGGCCGGTGCGCAGTATTTT. Its protein is CASSFDLRAGAQYF. The chain has TRBV12-3 or TRBV12-4 and TRBJ2-3, with D possibly TRBD2 on 5 matching bases. This CDR3 is 14 amino acids long. V lost 3 bases, J lost 10 bases, and 17 bases lay in between.

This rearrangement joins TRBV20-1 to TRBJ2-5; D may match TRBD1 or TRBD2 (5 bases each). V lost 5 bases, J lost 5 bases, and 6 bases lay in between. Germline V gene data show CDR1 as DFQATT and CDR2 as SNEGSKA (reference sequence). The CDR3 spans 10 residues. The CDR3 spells CSAWGETQYF. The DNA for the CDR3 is TGCAGTGCTTGGGGGGAGACCCAGTACTTC.

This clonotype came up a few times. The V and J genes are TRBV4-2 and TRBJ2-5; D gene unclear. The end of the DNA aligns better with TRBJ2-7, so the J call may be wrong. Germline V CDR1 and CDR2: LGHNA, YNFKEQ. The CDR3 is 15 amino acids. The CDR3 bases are TGTGCCAGCAGCCAAGGCCTGACTCTGACCTACGAGCAGTACTTC. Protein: CASSQGLTLTYEQYF.